Each of the 3 T cell receptor beta chains below was sequenced from the same sample in a study of cytomegalovirus exposure and HLA in healthy donors. This PCR relied on a set of 60 Vbeta primers and 13 Jbeta primers. Produced via immunoSEQ multiplex PCR; TCRdb's table is partial and in-frame only. The sample lists approximately 85,000 clones, around four fifths occurring once. Sequencing used PBMCs. The receptors originated from a man aged 25 to 40 in good health and CMV-seronegative.

The chain uses TRBV29-1 and TRBJ1-2; D is ambiguous. The CDR3 contains 13 residues. V was clipped by 3 bases and J by 7 bases, with 15 bases between them. Germline V gene lookup returns CDR1 SQVTM and CDR2 ANQGSEA. The CDR3 DNA follows: TGCAGCGTTGATGCAGGCCCCGTCGCTGGCTACACCTTC. This sequence encodes CSVDAGPVAGYTF.

This chain links TRBV9 with TRBJ2-7, with TRBD1 matching 11 bases. Germline V gives CDR1 SGDLS, CDR2 YYNGEE. Trimming cost V 3 bases and J 3 bases; bases outside gene matches: 2. The CDR3 spans 14 residues. CDR3 nucleotide sequence: TGTGCCAGCAGCGCGGGACAGGGGGTCTACGAGCAGTACTTC. Protein product: CASSAGQGVYEQYF.

This clone was detected only once. This chain connects TRBV25-1 to TRBJ2-2; 15 bases align to TRBD2. Germline loops: CDR1 MGHDK, CDR2 SYGVNS. V gave up 1 base and J gave up 7 bases; unmatched junction bases: 7. The CDR3 consists of 18 residues. The CDR3 DNA reads as TGTGCCAGCAGTGAATCTCCGGGACTAGCGGGAGGAGGCGGGGAGCTGTTTTTT. Protein product: CASSESPGLAGGGGELFF.